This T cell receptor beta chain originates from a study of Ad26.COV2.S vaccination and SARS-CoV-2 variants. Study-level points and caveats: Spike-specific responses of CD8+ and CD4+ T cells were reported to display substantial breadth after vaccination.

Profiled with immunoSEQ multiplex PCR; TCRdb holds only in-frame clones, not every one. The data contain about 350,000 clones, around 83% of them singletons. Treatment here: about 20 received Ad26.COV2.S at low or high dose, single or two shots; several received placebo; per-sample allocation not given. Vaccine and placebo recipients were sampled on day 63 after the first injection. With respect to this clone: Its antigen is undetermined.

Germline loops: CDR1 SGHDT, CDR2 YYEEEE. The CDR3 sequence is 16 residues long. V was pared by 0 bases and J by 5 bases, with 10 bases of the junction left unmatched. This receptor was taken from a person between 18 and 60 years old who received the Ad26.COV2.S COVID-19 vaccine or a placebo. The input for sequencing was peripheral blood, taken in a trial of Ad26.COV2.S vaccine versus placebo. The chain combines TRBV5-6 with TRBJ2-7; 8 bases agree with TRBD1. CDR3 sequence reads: CASSLVGGTGLNEQYF. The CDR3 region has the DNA TGTGCCAGCAGCTTGGTCGGAGGGACAGGTCTCAACGAGCAGTACTTC.